This TCR beta chain was documented in a study of OX40 agonist ivuxolimab in advanced cancers. As to this clone: Its antigen is undetermined.

This CDR3 has 15 residues. The V gene end was trimmed by 2 bases and the J gene end by 6 bases; junction bases not matched to a gene: 6. Germline V CDR1 and CDR2: SGHDT, YYEEEE. Overall study findings and caveats: More expanded clones were found, on average, in CD8+ than in CD4+ T cells. At 0.1-3.0 mg/kg, partial responders had clonal expansion among the lowest observed.

TCRdb's copy holds only in-frame clones and misses some; the assay was immunoSEQ multiplex PCR. The sample carries approximately 76,000 clones, nearly 95% recorded once. The sequence came from an adult with an advanced solid tumor such as melanoma, head and neck, liver or kidney cancer. This specimen was CD4+ or CD8+ T cells sorted from blood, taken in a trial of the OX40 agonist ivuxolimab. V usage is TRBV5-6 and J usage is TRBJ1-5; 9 nucleotides align to TRBD1. CDR3 loop: CASSFGTGFRQPQHF. The CDR3, as DNA: TGTGCCAGCAGCTTCGGGACAGGGTTTCGTCAGCCCCAGCATTTT.